The entry below describes one T cell receptor (beta chain). The source of the sample is a study of blood T cell repertoires in COVID-19. Clinical histories supplied by participants themselves formed the basis of cohort assignment. Per the original data handling: Amplification of reference gene primers provided the estimated nucleated cell counts. Profiled with immunoSEQ multiplex PCR; TCRdb holds only in-frame clones, not every one. D and trimming were read from the DNA, whereas the V and J calls and clone size are those reported in that table. The sample records roughly 180,000 clones, 75% to 90% being singletons. Germline V gives CDR1 MDHEN, CDR2 SYDVKM. The CDR3 runs 14 residues. Trimming left V 2 bases short and J 5 bases short, with 11 bases between.

Sequencing input: PBMCs or T cells enriched from blood (not recorded which). The V call is TRBV28, the J call TRBJ2-3; D is possibly TRBD1 (6 bases). This clonotype originated in a man between 35 and 55 years old who had recovered from COVID-19. CDR3 nucleotide sequence: TGTGCCAGCAGTTTAGTCAGGGGATTAGATACGCAGTATTTT. Translation gives CASSLVRGLDTQYF.